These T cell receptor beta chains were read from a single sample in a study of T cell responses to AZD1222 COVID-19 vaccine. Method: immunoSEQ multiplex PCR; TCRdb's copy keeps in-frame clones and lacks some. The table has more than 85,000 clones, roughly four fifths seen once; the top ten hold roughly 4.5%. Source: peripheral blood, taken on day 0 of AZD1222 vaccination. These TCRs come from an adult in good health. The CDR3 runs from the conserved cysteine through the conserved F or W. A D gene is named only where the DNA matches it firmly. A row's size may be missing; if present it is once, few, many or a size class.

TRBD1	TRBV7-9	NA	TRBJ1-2	TGTGCCAGCAGCTTAGGACAGGGCTTCGGCTACACCTTC	CASSLGQGFGYTF
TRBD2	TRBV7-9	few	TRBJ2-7	TGTGCCAGCAGCCCCAGACTAGCGGGATGGTCCTACGAGCAGTACTTC	CASSPRLAGWSYEQYF
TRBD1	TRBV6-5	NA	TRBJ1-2	TGTGCCAGCACCCGGGGACAGGGGTATGGCTACACCTTC	CASTRGQGYGYTF
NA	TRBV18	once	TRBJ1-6	TGTGCCAGCTCACCGAAGGCCCGACCCCTCCACTTT	CASSPKARPLHF
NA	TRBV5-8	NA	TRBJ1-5	TGTGCCAGCAGCTTGCACAGGGTGAGCAATCAGCCCCAGCATTTT	CASSLHRVSNQPQHF
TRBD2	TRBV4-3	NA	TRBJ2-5	TGCGCCAGCAGCCCGGGACTAGCGGAGGAAGAGACCCAGTACTTC	CASSPGLAEEETQYF
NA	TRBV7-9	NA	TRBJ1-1	TGTGCCAGCAGCTTCCGAGAGCGGTCTGAAGCTTTCTTT	CASSFRERSEAFF
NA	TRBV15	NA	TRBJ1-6	TGTGCCACCAGCAGAGCATACGAAAATTCACCCCTCCACTTT	CATSRAYENSPLHF
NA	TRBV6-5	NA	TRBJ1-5	TGTGCCAGCAGTTATGACAGGACTCTTAGGCAGCCCCAGCATTTT	CASSYDRTLRQPQHF
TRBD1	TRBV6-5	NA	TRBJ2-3	TGTGCCAGCAGTTACTTGGGACAGGGCACAGATACGCAGTATTTT	CASSYLGQGTDTQYF
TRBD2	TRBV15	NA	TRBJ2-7	TGTGCCACCAGCAGAGAAGCGGGGATCTCCTACGAGCAGTACTTC	CATSREAGISYEQYF
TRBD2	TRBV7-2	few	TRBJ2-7	TGTGCCAGCAGCTTATATAGCGGGAGGTACGCCGAGCAGTACTTC	CASSLYSGRYAEQYF
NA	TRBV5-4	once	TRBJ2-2	TGTGCCAGCAGCTTTTACAGGGCCACCGGGGAGCTGTTTTTT	CASSFYRATGELFF
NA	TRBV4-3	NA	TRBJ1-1	TGCGCCAGCAGCCAAGGGGTCCAGCGTGAAGCTTTCTTT	CASSQGVQREAFF
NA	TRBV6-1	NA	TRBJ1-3	TGTGCCAGCAGTGAAGGCGCCCCCTCGGGATATTTT	CASSEGAPSGYF
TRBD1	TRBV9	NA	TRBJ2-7	TGTGCCAGCAGCGGGGACAGGGGGCTCGGCGAGCAGTACTTC	CASSGDRGLGEQYF
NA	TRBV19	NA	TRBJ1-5	TGTGCCAGCACAAATTATAGCAATCAGCCCCAGCATTTT	CASTNYSNQPQHF
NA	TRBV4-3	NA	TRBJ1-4	TGCGCCAGCAGCCAGGGGGACGGGGGGTTCCGGAAACTGTTTTTT	CASSQGDGGFRKLFF